A selection of T cell receptor beta chains follows, all from one sample in a study of T-cell reconstitution after alpha-beta-depleted transplantation in children. TCRdb reanalysed the PCR reads using MiXCR and keeps one entry per CDR3 protein. This table holds some 490,000 distinct CDR3 sequences, around 13% found once. The source material was PBMCs from the stem cell graft donor, sampled from the stem cell graft. All receptors come from a human donor who donated a stem cell graft to a child with combined immunodeficiency. CDR3s include the opening cysteine and the closing phenylalanine or tryptophan. Fields, in order: CDR3 protein, D gene, J gene, clone size, V gene. A D gene is named only where the DNA matches it firmly. Clone size appears in some rows only: once, few, many, or a class for an expanded clone.

CASTPGTSNTGELFF,TRBD2,TRBJ2-2,few,TRBV2
CASSLLAGGSYNEQFF,TRBD2,TRBJ2-1,many,TRBV7-2
CASSAGLQRDEQFF,.,TRBJ2-1,.,TRBV5-1
CASSSRLILGRGLQETQYF,TRBD1,TRBJ2-5,.,TRBV6-5
CASSYHDRAYEQYF,TRBD1,TRBJ2-7,.,TRBV6-2/TRBV6-3
CASSLGFTGVYEQYF,TRBD1,TRBJ2-7,few,TRBV5-1
CASSYSSGGAVYEQYF,TRBD2,TRBJ2-7,few,TRBV6-5
CASSLAGTVYEQYF,TRBD1,TRBJ2-7,many,TRBV5-1
CASSPQSQQYF,.,TRBJ2-7,.,TRBV18
CSARAPGLRPGELFF,.,TRBJ2-2,.,TRBV20-1
CASSFEQSDYGYTF,.,TRBJ1-2,few,TRBV5-5
CATSDFFGETQYF,.,TRBJ2-5,few,TRBV24-1
CASSSYTWYGDSPLHF,.,TRBJ1-6,.,TRBV7-8
CASSLFLAGGHSEQYF,TRBD2,TRBJ2-7,few,TRBV4-2
CASSLPDRRRSGNTIYF,TRBD1,TRBJ1-3,few,TRBV12-3/TRBV12-4
CASSPGRVAFYEQYF,.,TRBJ2-7,.,TRBV28
CASSLEFGTPGSNEQFF,.,TRBJ2-1,many,TRBV12-3/TRBV12-4
CASSSLEILAGVKAGELFF,TRBD2,TRBJ2-2,few,TRBV11-1
CASSPGTLYAYEQYF,.,TRBJ2-7,.,TRBV4-2
CASSSPGESQNPNTGELFF,.,TRBJ2-2,.,TRBV5-1
CSVEASGSETQYF,TRBD2,TRBJ2-5,many,TRBV29-1
CAISARTGVSYGGELFF,TRBD1,TRBJ2-2,few,TRBV10-3